Reported below is one T cell receptor beta chain. Its antigen is currently unknown. This sample was included in a study of radiotherapy plus CTLA-4 blockade in lung cancer. Turning to the study itself: Among enrolled patients, about 18% responded and more than 25% achieved disease control. Overall study findings and caveats: In blood, tumor-derived TCR clones expanded after radiotherapy plus ipilimumab. Early blood T cell clone changes and increased post-radiation serum interferon-beta were reportedly the strongest response predictors.

The data were produced by immunoSEQ multiplex PCR, yet TCRdb's version contains in-frame clones alone and is incomplete. The sample carries more than 90,000 clones, 85% to 90% recorded once. V dropped 5 bases and J dropped 2 bases, with 16 bases sitting between them. There are 16 residues in the CDR3. Germline V CDR1 and CDR2: SGHAT, FQNNGV. This material consisted of peripheral blood, taken from a patient treated with radiotherapy plus ipilimumab. V and J are TRBV11-2 and TRBJ2-1; no reliable D call. The TCR originated in a human donor with non-small cell lung cancer that progressed on radiotherapy plus ipilimumab. In DNA, the CDR3 is TGTGCCAGCAGCCCCCCGCTAGTAATACCCTACAATGAGCAGTTCTTC. This gives the protein CASSPPLVIPYNEQFF.